These T cell receptor beta chains were read from a single sample in a study of T cell repertoires in cytomegalovirus infection. TCRdb independently ran MiXCR on the reads; one entry per CDR3 protein. Found here are about 830,000 distinct CDR3 sequences, about 31% of them singletons; the top ten hold 12%. No antigen has been assigned to these receptors. The specimen comprised cultured CD8+ T cells from PBMCs, sampled from culture after CMV antigen stimulation. Receptors were obtained from a human donor in good health (CMV status not recorded). Some clones in this sample may be carry-over from other donors' samples. The CDR3 runs from the conserved cysteine through the conserved F or W. A D gene is named only where the DNA matches it firmly. Clone size is shown for a subset of rows, as once, few, many or a class of expanded clone.

>TRBV5-4|-|TRBJ2-1|few
TGTGCCAGCAGGGCCGTGGGGACGGGGGAGCAGTTCTTC
CASRAVGTGEQFF
>TRBV6-6|-|TRBJ2-3|-
TGTGCCAGCAGTCCGCTGATCCGGACAACTAGCACAGATACGCAGTATTTT
CASSPLIRTTSTDTQYF
>TRBV6-5|-|TRBJ2-1|-
TGTGCCAGCAGTTACTCGGATCACCACCCCGGCGCCCCCCCCGATAGCTCCTACAATGAGCAGTTCTTC
CASSYSDHHPGAPPDSSYNEQFF
>TRBV6-2/TRBV6-3|-|TRBJ1-2|-
TGTGCCAGCAGTGAGGAGACGGGATACTATGGCTACACCTTC
CASSEETGYYGYTF
>TRBV2|-|TRBJ1-6|many
TGTGCCAGCAGCGCCTTGTCGGGGAATAATTCACCCCTCCACTTT
CASSALSGNNSPLHF
>TRBV6-5|-|TRBJ1-1|-
TGTGCCAGCCAAGCTTTTTTTATGTCGGGACTTTCCAACACTGAAGCTTTCTTT
CASQAFFMSGLSNTEAFF
>TRBV6-1|-|TRBJ1-1|-
TGTGCCAGCAGAACCCCTTGGGGGGTCGGCAGTCCGAACACTGAAGCTTTCTTT
CASRTPWGVGSPNTEAFF
>TRBV4-1|-|TRBJ1-4|-
TGCGCCAGCAGCCAAGCGGGGTATAAACTGTTTTTT
CASSQAGYKLFF
>TRBV6-5|TRBD1|TRBJ2-5|-
TGTGCCAGCAGTCCCTCAGGGGGCGGGCGAGAGACCCAGTACTTC
CASSPSGGGRETQYF
>TRBV6-2/TRBV6-3|-|TRBJ1-4|-
TGTGCCAGCAGTACCCTGGACAGTCGGAATGAAAAACTGTTTTTT
CASSTLDSRNEKLFF
>TRBV27|-|TRBJ2-7|few
TGTGCCAGCATTCCGACGACAGGCTACGAGCAGTACTTC
CASIPTTGYEQYF
>TRBV20-1|TRBD2|TRBJ2-7|-
TGCAGTGCCTCGCCAACTAGCGACTACGAGCAGTACTTC
CSASPTSDYEQYF
>TRBV20-1|-|TRBJ1-2|-
TGCAGTGCTAGAGATCTAAGGAACTATGGCTACACCTTC
CSARDLRNYGYTF
>TRBV6-1|-|TRBJ2-3|many
TGTGCCAGCACGGATACGCAGTATTTT
CASTDTQYF
>TRBV9|-|TRBJ1-2|-
TGTGCCAGCAGCCCGCTTAGGGGTGGCTACACCTTC
CASSPLRGGYTF
>TRBV12-5|-|TRBJ1-2|few
TGTGCTAGTGGTTCCTCCCCGGGCCTTAACTATGGCTACACCTTC
CASGSSPGLNYGYTF
>TRBV4-3|TRBD2|TRBJ2-1|few
TGCGCCAGCAGCCAAAACGGGGGGACCTACAATGAGCAGTTCTTC
CASSQNGGTYNEQFF
>TRBV6-6|-|TRBJ1-6|many
TGTGCCAGCAGTTACTCCCCTAGTCGGCCCCTCCACTTT
CASSYSPSRPLHF
>TRBV11-3|-|TRBJ1-1|few
TGTGCCAGCAGCTTAGGAAGGGGGACGGGGAACACTGAAGCTTTCTTT
CASSLGRGTGNTEAFF
>TRBV3-1|TRBD2|TRBJ2-5|few
TGTGCCAGCAGCCGCCCGACTAGCGGGGGCCGAGAGACCCAGTACTTC
CASSRPTSGGRETQYF
>TRBV29-1|-|TRBJ2-6|-
TGCAGCGTCCTAGGCCCAGGGGCCTCTGGGGCCAACGTCCTGACTTTC
CSVLGPGASGANVLTF
>TRBV7-9|-|TRBJ1-4|few
TGTGCCAGCCGAACCGGACCTCCCTTGTTGGGAACTAATGAAAAACTGTTTTTT
CASRTGPPLLGTNEKLFF
>TRBV12-3/TRBV12-4|-|TRBJ2-3|-
TGTGCCAGCAGTGTGGGTAGGGGTGGCACAGATACGCAGTATTTT
CASSVGRGGTDTQYF
>TRBV7-9|-|TRBJ1-1|-
TGTGCCAGCAGCCGAAGGGCGGGGGTTCGGGACACTGAAGCTTTCTTT
CASSRRAGVRDTEAFF
>TRBV7-6|-|TRBJ2-1|-
TGTGCCAGCAGCTCCTTCGCGGGTCCTGAGGATGAGCAGTTCTTC
CASSSFAGPEDEQFF
>TRBV6-2/TRBV6-3|-|TRBJ1-4|few
TGTGCCAGCAGCCGCAACCTCGACAGCCCGGGTGAAAAACTGTTTTTT
CASSRNLDSPGEKLFF
>TRBV12-3/TRBV12-4|-|TRBJ1-5|many
TGTGCCAGCAGCCCGTTTAGCAATCAGCCCCAGCATTTT
CASSPFSNQPQHF
>TRBV28|-|TRBJ1-5|-
TGTGCCAGCAGTTTCAAGGTCTTTAGACCCGATCAGCCCCAGCATTTT
CASSFKVFRPDQPQHF
>TRBV20-1|TRBD2|TRBJ2-7|-
TGCAGTGCTAGAGATCGGCGGGGGTTCCACGAGCAGTACTTC
CSARDRRGFHEQYF
>TRBV19|-|TRBJ1-2|-
TGTGCCAGTAGTATTTACGCCGTGGAGATCTATGGCTACACCTTC
CASSIYAVEIYGYTF
>TRBV5-5|-|TRBJ1-1|-
TGTGCCAGCAGCTTGGGGCAGGGGTTCACTGAAGCTTTCTTT
CASSLGQGFTEAFF
>TRBV2|-|TRBJ2-3|-
TGTGCCCTCAGTGAAGGCCGTTCTAGCACAGATACGCAGTATTTT
CALSEGRSSTDTQYF
>TRBV9|TRBD1|TRBJ2-5|few
TGTGCCAGCAGCCACCAGGACAGGGGGAGAGAGACCCAGTACTTC
CASSHQDRGRETQYF
>TRBV5-5|-|TRBJ1-3|few
TGTGCCAGCAGCGCGGACAGAAGCTCTGGAAACACCATATATTTT
CASSADRSSGNTIYF
>TRBV5-6|-|TRBJ2-7|few
TGTGCCAGCAGCGGCCCGGGACGGGGCTACGAGCAGTACTTC
CASSGPGRGYEQYF
>TRBV29-1|-|TRBJ2-1|-
TGCAGCGCCGGACCCTACGATGAGCAGTTCTTC
CSAGPYDEQFF
>TRBV5-6|-|TRBJ1-2|once
TGTGCCAGCAGCTTGAAACAGGCGCCTTTATTCTATGGCTACACCTTC
CASSLKQAPLFYGYTF
>TRBV7-9|-|TRBJ2-2|-
TGTGCCAGCAGCCCCCACCACCAAAGGAACACCGGGGAGCTGTTTTTT
CASSPHHQRNTGELFF
>TRBV3-1|-|TRBJ2-3|-
TGTGCCAGCAGCCAAGCTGGCGCAGGGGTGGAGGATACGCAGTATTTT
CASSQAGAGVEDTQYF
>TRBV6-6|TRBD1|TRBJ2-7|-
TGTGCCAGCAGTCGGACCGGGACAGAATCCTACGAGCAGTACTTC
CASSRTGTESYEQYF
>TRBV11-3|TRBD2|TRBJ2-1|-
TGTGCCAGCAGCTTAGATGGGAGCGGGGGGTCCCCCTACAATGAGCAGTTCTTC
CASSLDGSGGSPYNEQFF
>TRBV4-1|-|TRBJ2-1|few
TGCGCCAGCAGCCCGCGGGGGCCCGTTTATGAGCAGTTCTTC
CASSPRGPVYEQFF
>TRBV19|-|TRBJ1-1|few
TGTGCCAGTAGTTATGGGCCCTCTATGAACACTGAAGCTTTCTTT
CASSYGPSMNTEAFF
>TRBV20-1|TRBD2|TRBJ2-2|-
TGCAGTGCTAGACCCGGGACTAGCGGGGGTTCTACCATCTACGGGGAGCTGTTTTTT
CSARPGTSGGSTIYGELFF
>TRBV27|-|TRBJ2-2|-
TGTGCCAGCAGGTCGGCTGGCGGGGAGCTGTTTTTT
CASRSAGGELFF
>TRBV10-3|-|TRBJ1-2|few
TGTGCCATTCCAGAGGTGGGAGCCGCCGGTGGCTACACCTTC
CAIPEVGAAGGYTF
>TRBV6-2/TRBV6-3|-|TRBJ1-6|-
TGTGCCAGCAGTGTCGGACGGGGATTTAATTCACCCCTCCACTTT
CASSVGRGFNSPLHF
>TRBV7-2|TRBD1|TRBJ1-1|many
TGTGCCAGCAGCACCCTACCCCTCGCCTCGACAGGGAGTGGAACTGAAGCTTTCTTT
CASSTLPLASTGSGTEAFF
>TRBV7-6|TRBD2|TRBJ2-1|-
TGTGCCAGCAGCTCCAGCGGGGGAGACTACAATGAGCAGTTCTTC
CASSSSGGDYNEQFF
>TRBV7-9|-|TRBJ2-5|-
TGTGCCAGCAGCTTAGCTGAGGGGGGAGAGACCCAGTACTTC
CASSLAEGGETQYF
>TRBV6-6|TRBD2|TRBJ2-1|-
TGTGCCCTCTGGGGGGGATTCAATGAGCAGTTCTTC
CALWGGFNEQFF
>TRBV7-3|-|TRBJ1-3|few
TGTGCCAGCAGCTCGGGGACGGGCTCTGGAAACACCATATATTTT
CASSSGTGSGNTIYF
>TRBV27|TRBD2|TRBJ2-1|-
TGTGCCAGCTGTCTAGCGGGGGGGTTCAATGAGCAGTTCTTC
CASCLAGGFNEQFF
>TRBV9|-|TRBJ2-1|few
TGTGCCAGCACCAGACCGCGGGCACAGCCCTACAATGAGCAGTTCTTC
CASTRPRAQPYNEQFF
>TRBV4-3|TRBD1|TRBJ2-3|-
TGCGCCAGCAGCCAAGATCTTGGGGCAGGGGGCGAAACAGATACGCAGTATTTT
CASSQDLGAGGETDTQYF
>TRBV2|-|TRBJ2-3|once
TGTGCCAGCAGCCCACTGGGGCCGGCAGATACGCAGTATTTT
CASSPLGPADTQYF
>TRBV12-3/TRBV12-4|-|TRBJ1-6|-
TGTGCCAGCAGTTTTCGGGCCTATAATTCACCCCTCCACTTT
CASSFRAYNSPLHF
>TRBV7-6|TRBD1|TRBJ1-2|few
TGTGCCAGCAGCTTATCCCCGGGACAGGGGACGGGCTACACCTTC
CASSLSPGQGTGYTF
>TRBV27|TRBD1|TRBJ1-2|-
TGTGCCAGCAGTCAATACTATGGACAGGGCAACTATGGCTACACCTTC
CASSQYYGQGNYGYTF